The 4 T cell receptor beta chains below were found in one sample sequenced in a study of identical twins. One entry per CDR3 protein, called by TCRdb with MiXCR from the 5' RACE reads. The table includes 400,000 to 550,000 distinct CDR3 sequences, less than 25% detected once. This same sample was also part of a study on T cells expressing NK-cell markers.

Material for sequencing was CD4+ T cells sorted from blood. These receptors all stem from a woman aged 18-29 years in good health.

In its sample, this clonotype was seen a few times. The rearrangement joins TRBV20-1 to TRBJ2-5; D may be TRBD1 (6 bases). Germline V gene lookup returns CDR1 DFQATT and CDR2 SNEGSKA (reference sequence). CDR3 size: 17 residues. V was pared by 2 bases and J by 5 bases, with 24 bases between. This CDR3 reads CSARPGQNSMGVETQYF. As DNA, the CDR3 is TGCAGTGCTAGACCCGGACAGAATTCTATGGGTGTGGAGACCCAGTACTTC.

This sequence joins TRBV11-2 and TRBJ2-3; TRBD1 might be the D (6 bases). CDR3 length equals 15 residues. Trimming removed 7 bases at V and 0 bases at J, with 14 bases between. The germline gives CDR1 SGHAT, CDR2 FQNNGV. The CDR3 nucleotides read TGTGCCAGCAAAACAGGGAAAACTAGCACAGATACGCAGTATTTT. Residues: CASKTGKTSTDTQYF.

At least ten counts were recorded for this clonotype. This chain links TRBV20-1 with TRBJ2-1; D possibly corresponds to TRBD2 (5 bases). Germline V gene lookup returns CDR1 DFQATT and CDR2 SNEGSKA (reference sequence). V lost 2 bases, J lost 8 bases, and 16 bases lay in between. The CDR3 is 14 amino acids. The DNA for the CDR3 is TGCAGTGCTAGACGAGCGGAGTCGGGCGATGAGCAGTTCTTC. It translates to CSARRAESGDEQFF.

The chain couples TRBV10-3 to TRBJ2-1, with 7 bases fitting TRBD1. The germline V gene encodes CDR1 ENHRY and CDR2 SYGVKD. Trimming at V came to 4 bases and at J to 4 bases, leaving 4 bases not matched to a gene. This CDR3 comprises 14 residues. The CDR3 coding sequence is TGTGCCATCAGTGTACAGGGGCCTTACAATGAGCAGTTCTTC. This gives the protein CAISVQGPYNEQFF.